These T cell receptor beta chains were read from a single sample in a study of cytomegalovirus exposure and HLA in healthy donors. Profiling relied on immunoSEQ multiplex PCR, and the TCRdb table lists in-frame clones only, not all of them. The sample consists of fewer than 150,000 clones, around 80% of them appearing once. Material: PBMCs. The receptor source for this set is a man between 35 and 55 years old in good health and CMV-seropositive. Each CDR3 is given with its conserved first and last residue. D genes are given only for firm matches. Size tells how often a clone was seen (once, few, many) or the class of an expanded clone, and some rows leave it out.

CDR3 length	V gene	J gene	clone size	D gene	CDR3 protein	CDR3 DNA
15	TRBV19	TRBJ1-1	NA	NA	CASSIAGVQNTEAFF	TGTGCCAGTAGTATTGCCGGGGTTCAGAACACTGAAGCTTTCTTT
14	TRBV5-4	TRBJ2-1	NA	TRBD2	CAPGVAGRYNEQFF	TGTGCCCCGGGGGTAGCGGGGAGGTACAATGAGCAGTTCTTC
15	TRBV28	TRBJ2-5	NA	NA	CASSLYLDRGETQYF	TGTGCCAGCAGTTTATATCTAGATAGGGGAGAGACCCAGTACTTC
15	TRBV5-1	TRBJ2-3	NA	NA	CASSFLAGGTDTQYF	TGCGCCAGCAGCTTTCTAGCTGGGGGCACAGATACGCAGTATTTT
15	TRBV4-3	TRBJ2-3	NA	NA	CASSQGKLYTDTQYF	TGCGCCAGCAGCCAAGGCAAACTTTACACAGATACGCAGTATTTT
13	TRBV7-9	TRBJ2-7	NA	NA	CASSFPASSEQYF	TGTGCCAGCAGCTTCCCTGCTAGCTCCGAGCAGTACTTC
13	TRBV28	TRBJ1-2	NA	TRBD1	CASVKQGLYGYTF	TGTGCCAGCGTTAAACAGGGGCTCTATGGCTACACCTTC
13	TRBV2	TRBJ2-7	NA	NA	CASSDQGTYEQYF	TGTGCCAGCAGTGACCAGGGAACCTACGAGCAGTACTTC
15	TRBV28	TRBJ2-5	NA	TRBD1	CASNSPGRGLETQYF	TGTGCCAGCAATTCCCCCGGCAGGGGGCTAGAGACCCAGTACTTC
14	TRBV6-5	TRBJ1-2	once	TRBD1	CASSQQGMGYGYTF	TGTGCCAGCAGCCAACAGGGGATGGGCTATGGCTACACCTTC
14	TRBV5-6	TRBJ2-5	NA	NA	CASSRGGAGETQYF	TGTGCCAGCAGTAGGGGGGGCGCGGGAGAGACCCAGTACTTC
15	TRBV2	TRBJ1-1	NA	NA	CASKETGGASTEAFF	TGTGCCAGCAAGGAAACAGGAGGGGCGTCTACTGAAGCTTTCTTT
15	TRBV15	TRBJ1-2	NA	NA	CATSRDRSTNYGYTF	TGTGCCACCAGCAGAGACAGGTCGACTAACTATGGCTACACCTTC
15	TRBV2	TRBJ1-1	NA	NA	CASSYRAGVNTEAFF	TGTGCCAGCAGTTACAGGGCGGGGGTGAACACTGAAGCTTTCTTT
12	TRBV7-2	TRBJ2-7	NA	TRBD1	CASSPDRGPQYF	TGTGCCAGCAGCCCTGACAGGGGGCCCCAGTACTTC
14	TRBV13	TRBJ2-1	NA	NA	CASSPQTGRNEQFF	TGTGCCAGCAGCCCCCAGACAGGGAGGAATGAGCAGTTCTTC
12	TRBV30	TRBJ2-7	NA	NA	CAGSSGSYEQYF	TGTGCCGGATCTTCGGGCTCCTACGAGCAGTACTTC
17	TRBV5-1	TRBJ1-1	NA	TRBD1	CASTSGGGGQGDTEAFF	TGCGCCAGCACCTCAGGAGGGGGGGGACAGGGTGACACTGAAGCTTTCTTT
15	TRBV4-1	TRBJ2-1	NA	TRBD2	CASSHSSGGYNEQFF	TGCGCCAGCAGCCATTCTAGCGGGGGTTACAATGAGCAGTTCTTC
16	TRBV25-1	TRBJ2-3	NA	NA	CASSDRPHLGIDTQYF	TGTGCCAGCAGTGATCGCCCCCATTTGGGCATCGATACGCAGTATTTT
16	TRBV2	TRBJ1-5	NA	TRBD1	CASSVGTGFSNQPQHF	TGTGCCAGCAGTGTGGGGACAGGGTTTAGCAATCAGCCCCAGCATTTT
13	TRBV4-3	TRBJ2-3	few	NA	CASSQVVHSGQYF	TGCGCCAGCAGCCAAGTCGTTCACTCTGGGCAGTATTTT
15	TRBV10-3	TRBJ2-5	NA	TRBD2	CATMPRLAGEETQYF	TGTGCCACCATGCCCCGACTAGCGGGAGAGGAGACCCAGTACTTC
14	TRBV19	TRBJ2-5	NA	NA	CASTIRLGGETQYF	TGTGCCAGCACGATCAGACTAGGAGGAGAGACCCAGTACTTC
14	TRBV9	TRBJ1-2	NA	TRBD1	CASSGQGTFSGYTF	TGTGCCAGCAGCGGACAGGGGACGTTCTCGGGCTACACCTTC
14	TRBV27	TRBJ1-5	NA	TRBD1	CASSHRGVHQPQHF	TGTGCCAGCAGTCACAGGGGGGTCCACCAGCCCCAGCATTTT
13	TRBV6-6	TRBJ1-2	NA	NA	CASRQIQNYGYTF	TGTGCCAGCAGGCAGATACAGAACTATGGCTACACCTTC
12	TRBV4-1	TRBJ2-3	NA	NA	CASSPPQDTQYF	TGCGCCAGCAGCCCTCCTCAGGATACGCAGTATTTT
14	TRBV5-4	TRBJ2-7	NA	NA	CASSSAESSYEQYF	TGTGCCAGCAGCTCCGCGGAAAGCTCCTACGAGCAGTACTTC
14	TRBV27	TRBJ2-7	NA	TRBD1	CASSLGRGPYEQYF	TGTGCCAGCAGTTTGGGCAGGGGGCCCTACGAGCAGTACTTC
14	TRBV6-6	TRBJ1-4	NA	TRBD1	CASSLTGAGEKLFF	TGTGCCAGCAGTCTGACAGGGGCCGGTGAAAAACTGTTTTTT
11	TRBV27	TRBJ2-3	NA	NA	CASSGADTQYF	TGTGCCAGCTCAGGGGCAGATACGCAGTATTTT
15	TRBV5-1	TRBJ2-7	NA	NA	CASSRQVGGADEQYF	TGCGCCAGCAGCCGCCAGGTGGGGGGGGCGGACGAGCAGTACTTC
14	TRBV9	TRBJ1-1	NA	TRBD1	CASSVEVVTGKAFF	TGTGCCAGCAGCGTAGAAGTAGTGACAGGGAAAGCTTTCTTT
16	TRBV5-1	TRBJ2-3	NA	TRBD2	CASSLAGGPQDWTQYF	TGCGCCAGCAGCTTAGCGGGAGGGCCTCAGGATTGGACGCAGTATTTT
15	TRBV18	TRBJ2-6	NA	NA	CASSPPGSGANVLTF	TGTGCCAGCTCCCCCCCGGGATCTGGGGCCAACGTCCTGACTTTC
12	TRBV28	TRBJ1-2	NA	NA	CASSSGLYGYTF	TGTGCCAGCAGTTCCGGACTATATGGCTACACCTTC
14	TRBV25-1	TRBJ1-4	NA	NA	CASSEPGGHEKLFF	TGTGCCAGCAGTGAACCTGGAGGTCATGAAAAACTGTTTTTT
15	TRBV15	TRBJ1-5	NA	NA	CATSREQGGSQPQHF	TGTGCCACCAGCAGAGAACAGGGAGGGAGTCAGCCCCAGCATTTT
15	TRBV30	TRBJ2-1	NA	TRBD2	CAWSVLAGGQYEQFF	TGTGCCTGGAGTGTACTGGCGGGAGGGCAATATGAGCAGTTCTTC
16	TRBV10-3	TRBJ2-7	NA	TRBD1	CAISEIQGSGTLEQYF	TGTGCCATCAGTGAAATACAGGGGAGCGGTACTTTAGAGCAGTACTTC
18	TRBV5-1	TRBJ2-5	few	NA	CASSLSRLAGGQQETQYF	TGCGCCAGCAGCTTGTCACGGCTGGCGGGCGGGCAACAAGAGACCCAGTACTTC
17	TRBV13	TRBJ2-1	once	TRBD2	CASSPRRLAGGVSEQFF	TGTGCCAGCAGCCCCCGCCGTCTAGCGGGGGGTGTCAGTGAGCAGTTCTTC
12	TRBV29-1	TRBJ2-1	NA	TRBD2	CSARGGGNEQFF	TGCAGCGCGCGCGGGGGGGGCAATGAGCAGTTCTTC
16	TRBV4-1	TRBJ2-1	NA	TRBD2	CASSHRTSGVYNEQFF	TGCGCCAGCAGCCATCGGACTAGCGGGGTATACAATGAGCAGTTCTTC
15	TRBV5-1	TRBJ2-1	NA	NA	CASSLATGSYNEQFF	TGCGCCAGCAGCTTGGCCACAGGCTCCTACAATGAGCAGTTCTTC
13	TRBV18	TRBJ2-7	NA	NA	CASLEPSGHEQYF	TGTGCCAGCCTCGAACCATCCGGTCACGAGCAGTACTTC
14	TRBV6-5	TRBJ1-3	NA	TRBD1	CASRGTGMGNTIYF	TGTGCCAGCAGAGGGACAGGGATGGGAAACACCATATATTTT
17	TRBV27	TRBJ2-1	NA	TRBD2	CASSFLILAGEAHEQFF	TGTGCCAGCAGTTTCTTGATACTAGCGGGAGAGGCCCATGAGCAGTTCTTC
15	TRBV27	TRBJ1-4	NA	TRBD1	CASRAPGTGDRKLFF	TGTGCCAGCAGGGCCCCCGGGACAGGGGACAGAAAACTGTTTTTT
12	TRBV10-3	TRBJ2-7	few	NA	CAISVRGNEQYF	TGTGCCATCAGTGTCCGGGGGAACGAGCAGTACTTC
19	TRBV2	TRBJ1-4	NA	TRBD1	CASSETGTRRGLTNEKLFF	TGTGCCAGCAGTGAAACCGGGACTCGCAGGGGGCTTACTAATGAAAAACTGTTTTTT
20	TRBV9	TRBJ2-1	NA	TRBD2	CASSMRPGLAGGRTYNEQFF	TGTGCCAGCAGCATGCGACCGGGACTAGCGGGAGGGAGGACCTACAATGAGCAGTTCTTC
13	TRBV7-2	TRBJ2-3	NA	NA	CASSLVLADTQYF	TGTGCCAGCAGCTTAGTTCTGGCCGATACGCAGTATTTT
14	TRBV18	TRBJ1-3	NA	TRBD1	CASSRTGTGNTIYF	TGTGCCAGCTCAAGGACAGGGACTGGAAACACCATATATTTT